The rows below give T cell receptor beta chains drawn from one sample of a study of post-analysis software for immune sequencing data. TCRdb called the PCR reads again in MiXCR, with one record for every CDR3 protein. Of about half a million distinct CDR3 sequences listed, roughly 45% were seen once; the top ten hold about 12%. Sequenced input: blood. The receptors were gathered from a girl aged 10-17 years with multiple sclerosis. CDR3s include the opening cysteine and the closing phenylalanine or tryptophan. The order of the fields is clone size, J gene, CDR3 length, D gene, V gene, CDR3 DNA, CDR3 protein. A D gene is named only where the DNA matches it firmly. Clone size is given for some rows only: seen once, a few or many times, or a class if the clone is expanded.

abundance: few
j_gene: TRBJ2-3
len: 15
d_gene: TRBD2
v_gene: TRBV20-1
CDR3nt: TGCAGTGTCAGTAGGACTAGCGGGGTCACAGATACGCAGTATTTT
CDR3aa: CSVSRTSGVTDTQYF

abundance: NA
j_gene: TRBJ2-3
len: 15
d_gene: TRBD2
v_gene: TRBV20-1
CDR3nt: TGCAGTGCTACCGGACTAGCGGTTAGCACAGATACGCAGTATTTT
CDR3aa: CSATGLAVSTDTQYF

abundance: NA
j_gene: TRBJ2-7
len: 15
d_gene: NA
v_gene: TRBV27
CDR3nt: TGTGCCAGCAACATCAACTGGACTCGCTTCTACGAGCAGTACTTC
CDR3aa: CASNINWTRFYEQYF

abundance: NA
j_gene: TRBJ1-2
len: 11
d_gene: NA
v_gene: TRBV30
CDR3nt: TGTGCCTGGGGACTTAACTATGGCTACACCTTC
CDR3aa: CAWGLNYGYTF

abundance: few
j_gene: TRBJ1-2
len: 16
d_gene: TRBD1
v_gene: TRBV7-9
CDR3nt: TGTGCCAGCAGCTCCCACCGCGACAGGGTAGAGAATGGCTACACCTTC
CDR3aa: CASSSHRDRVENGYTF

abundance: NA
j_gene: TRBJ2-3
len: 15
d_gene: NA
v_gene: TRBV20-1
CDR3nt: TGCAGTGCTAGAGATGGGGGGACTAGCACAGATACGCAGTATTTT
CDR3aa: CSARDGGTSTDTQYF

abundance: NA
j_gene: TRBJ2-5
len: 14
d_gene: NA
v_gene: TRBV20-1
CDR3nt: TGCAGTGCTAGAAGGCCCCAGTTTGGGGAGACCCAGTACTTC
CDR3aa: CSARRPQFGETQYF

abundance: NA
j_gene: TRBJ2-7
len: 14
d_gene: TRBD1
v_gene: TRBV15
CDR3nt: TGTGGCACCAGCAGAGAGGGACAGGCCTACGAGCAGTACTTC
CDR3aa: CGTSREGQAYEQYF

abundance: NA
j_gene: TRBJ1-2
len: 15
d_gene: TRBD1
v_gene: TRBV7-9
CDR3nt: TGTGCCAGCAGCTCCTCACAGGGGAGGACGCATGGCTACACCTTC
CDR3aa: CASSSSQGRTHGYTF

abundance: NA
j_gene: TRBJ1-2
len: 17
d_gene: TRBD1
v_gene: TRBV4-2
CDR3nt: TGTGCCAGCAGCCGTCTCCGGGACAGCTTTGCCCAGGTTGGCTACACCTTC
CDR3aa: CASSRLRDSFAQVGYTF

abundance: once
j_gene: TRBJ2-7
len: 14
d_gene: TRBD2
v_gene: TRBV28
CDR3nt: TGTGCCAGCAGTTGTTCTGGGGAGGGCCACGAGCAGTACTTC
CDR3aa: CASSCSGEGHEQYF

abundance: NA
j_gene: TRBJ2-5
len: 13
d_gene: NA
v_gene: TRBV29-1
CDR3nt: TGCAGCGTTGAAGAAAACACACAAGAGACCCAGTACTTC
CDR3aa: CSVEENTQETQYF

abundance: NA
j_gene: TRBJ1-1
len: 15
d_gene: NA
v_gene: TRBV4-3
CDR3nt: TGCGCCAGCAGCCTACAACTAGGAGGAGACACTGAAGCTTTCTTT
CDR3aa: CASSLQLGGDTEAFF

abundance: NA
j_gene: TRBJ2-7
len: 16
d_gene: TRBD2
v_gene: TRBV9
CDR3nt: TGTGCCAGCAGCTCCCCAGAGACTAGCGGTTCCTACGAGCAGTACTTC
CDR3aa: CASSSPETSGSYEQYF

abundance: NA
j_gene: TRBJ1-5
len: 12
d_gene: TRBD1
v_gene: TRBV28
CDR3nt: TGTGCCGGAGGGACAGTTGATCAGCCCCAGCATTTT
CDR3aa: CAGGTVDQPQHF

abundance: NA
j_gene: TRBJ1-2
len: 16
d_gene: TRBD1
v_gene: TRBV3-1
CDR3nt: TGTGCCAGCAGCCCCCTCGGAGGGGGCGAAAACTATGGCTACACCTTC
CDR3aa: CASSPLGGGENYGYTF

abundance: NA
j_gene: TRBJ1-5
len: 14
d_gene: NA
v_gene: TRBV2
CDR3nt: TGTGCCAGCAACACAGGGACAAGCAATCAGCCCCAGCATTTT
CDR3aa: CASNTGTSNQPQHF

abundance: NA
j_gene: TRBJ2-7
len: 16
d_gene: TRBD2
v_gene: TRBV28
CDR3nt: TGTGCCAGCAACCCCCTTCGCGGGAGGACCAACAATGAGCAGTACTTC
CDR3aa: CASNPLRGRTNNEQYF

abundance: NA
j_gene: TRBJ2-1
len: 16
d_gene: NA
v_gene: TRBV12-3/TRBV12-4
CDR3nt: TGTGCCAGCAGTCCTCGCGGAGCCAGCTCCTACAATGAGCAGTTCTTC
CDR3aa: CASSPRGASSYNEQFF

abundance: NA
j_gene: TRBJ1-5
len: 16
d_gene: NA
v_gene: TRBV7-2
CDR3nt: TGTGCCAGCAGCTTAGGGGCGTACTATAGCAATCGGCCCCAGCATTTT
CDR3aa: CASSLGAYYSNRPQHF

abundance: NA
j_gene: TRBJ2-7
len: 15
d_gene: TRBD2
v_gene: TRBV15
CDR3nt: TGTGCCACCAGCAGAGAGCTAGCGGGAGGATCCGAGCAGTACTTC
CDR3aa: CATSRELAGGSEQYF

abundance: NA
j_gene: TRBJ2-7
len: 15
d_gene: TRBD1
v_gene: TRBV5-1
CDR3nt: TGCGCCAGCAGCATGGGGACAGGGGTCTCGTACGAGCAGTACTTC
CDR3aa: CASSMGTGVSYEQYF

abundance: NA
j_gene: TRBJ2-7
len: 13
d_gene: NA
v_gene: TRBV29-1
CDR3nt: TGCAGCGTTGGCCCGACAGCTATCTACGAGCAGTACTTC
CDR3aa: CSVGPTAIYEQYF

abundance: NA
j_gene: TRBJ2-7
len: 14
d_gene: NA
v_gene: TRBV27
CDR3nt: TGTGCCAGCAGTAGCAGGGTCATCTCCTACGAGCAGTACTTC
CDR3aa: CASSSRVISYEQYF

abundance: NA
j_gene: TRBJ2-1
len: 13
d_gene: TRBD2
v_gene: TRBV20-1
CDR3nt: TGCAGTGCTAGAGGAGCGGGAGGGGATGAGCAGTTCTTC
CDR3aa: CSARGAGGDEQFF

abundance: few
j_gene: TRBJ1-1
len: 13
d_gene: TRBD1
v_gene: TRBV6-6
CDR3nt: TGTGCCAGCAGTCTTGGGACAGCGGCTGAAGCTTTCTTT
CDR3aa: CASSLGTAAEAFF

abundance: NA
j_gene: TRBJ1-5
len: 16
d_gene: NA
v_gene: TRBV20-1
CDR3nt: TGCAGTGCTAGAGATGGGGCCCGTCAAAGGAATCAGCCCCAGCATTTT
CDR3aa: CSARDGARQRNQPQHF

abundance: NA
j_gene: TRBJ1-4
len: 14
d_gene: NA
v_gene: TRBV5-1
CDR3nt: TGCGCCAGCAGCTCGGTCGAACCGGGTGAAAAACTGTTTTTT
CDR3aa: CASSSVEPGEKLFF

abundance: NA
j_gene: TRBJ2-1
len: 16
d_gene: TRBD2
v_gene: TRBV28
CDR3nt: TGTGCCAGCAGCCCCCCTGGGGGTAGCGGGAAAAATGAGCAGTTCTTC
CDR3aa: CASSPPGGSGKNEQFF

abundance: NA
j_gene: TRBJ2-1
len: 15
d_gene: TRBD1
v_gene: TRBV4-2
CDR3nt: TGTGCCAGCACTTTCGGACAGGGAAGAAGGGGTGAGCAGTTCTTC
CDR3aa: CASTFGQGRRGEQFF

abundance: NA
j_gene: TRBJ2-4
len: 15
d_gene: TRBD2
v_gene: TRBV28
CDR3nt: TGTGCCAGCAGTCGAGTGAGACTAGCATTCTACAAGCAGTACTTC
CDR3aa: CASSRVRLAFYKQYF

abundance: few
j_gene: TRBJ1-2
len: 14
d_gene: NA
v_gene: TRBV14
CDR3nt: TGTGCCAGCAGCTCCCGGGTGGCAAACTATGGCTACACCTTC
CDR3aa: CASSSRVANYGYTF

abundance: NA
j_gene: TRBJ1-5
len: 13
d_gene: NA
v_gene: TRBV10-3
CDR3nt: TGTGCCATCATGGGCGGTTTTAATCAGCCCCAGCATTTT
CDR3aa: CAIMGGFNQPQHF

abundance: NA
j_gene: TRBJ2-5
len: 15
d_gene: NA
v_gene: TRBV9
CDR3nt: TGTGCCAGCAGCGTAGGGTTGGTCGCGCAAGAGACCCAGTACTTC
CDR3aa: CASSVGLVAQETQYF

abundance: NA
j_gene: TRBJ2-7
len: 15
d_gene: NA
v_gene: TRBV4-2
CDR3nt: TGTGCCAGCAGCCAAGATATCGTCGGGAGTCGCGAGCAGTACTTC
CDR3aa: CASSQDIVGSREQYF

abundance: NA
j_gene: TRBJ2-7
len: 13
d_gene: TRBD1
v_gene: TRBV9
CDR3nt: TGTGCCAGCAGCCGGGACAGTTACTCCGAGCAGTACTTC
CDR3aa: CASSRDSYSEQYF

abundance: NA
j_gene: TRBJ1-2
len: 15
d_gene: TRBD1
v_gene: TRBV6-5
CDR3nt: TGTGCCAGCAGTTACGACCTGGACAGGGTTTATGGCTACACCTTC
CDR3aa: CASSYDLDRVYGYTF

abundance: few
j_gene: TRBJ2-5
len: 14
d_gene: NA
v_gene: TRBV29-1
CDR3nt: TGCATCCCCGAACAGGGATTAAGGAAAGAGACCCAGTACTTC
CDR3aa: CIPEQGLRKETQYF

abundance: NA
j_gene: TRBJ1-2
len: 14
d_gene: NA
v_gene: TRBV28
CDR3nt: TGTGCCAGCAGCCCTACGCCCATGTACTATGGCTACACCTTC
CDR3aa: CASSPTPMYYGYTF

abundance: once
j_gene: TRBJ2-5
len: 16
d_gene: TRBD2
v_gene: TRBV6-6
CDR3nt: TGTGCCAGCAGTTACTGGCTAGCGGGATTACAAGAGACCCAGTACTTC
CDR3aa: CASSYWLAGLQETQYF

abundance: few
j_gene: TRBJ2-1
len: 13
d_gene: NA
v_gene: TRBV5-1
CDR3nt: TGCGCCAGCAGCTTGGAGAACCAGGGGGAGCAGTTCTTC
CDR3aa: CASSLENQGEQFF

abundance: NA
j_gene: TRBJ2-7
len: 14
d_gene: TRBD1
v_gene: TRBV6-5
CDR3nt: TGTGCCAGCAGTGCGACCGGGACAGGGGTCGAGCAGCACTTC
CDR3aa: CASSATGTGVEQHF

abundance: NA
j_gene: TRBJ2-7
len: 13
d_gene: NA
v_gene: TRBV28
CDR3nt: TGTGCCATCAGGGGGACTATACTCTACGAGCAGTACTTC
CDR3aa: CAIRGTILYEQYF

abundance: NA
j_gene: TRBJ2-5
len: 14
d_gene: NA
v_gene: TRBV20-1
CDR3nt: TGCAGTGCCCAGGGAGTTAGCTACCAAGAGACCCAGTACTTC
CDR3aa: CSAQGVSYQETQYF

abundance: NA
j_gene: TRBJ1-5
len: 15
d_gene: NA
v_gene: TRBV5-1
CDR3nt: TGCGCCAGCAGCTCCGACGGACAGCCGAATCAGCCCCAGCATTTT
CDR3aa: CASSSDGQPNQPQHF

abundance: NA
j_gene: TRBJ2-1
len: 17
d_gene: TRBD2
v_gene: TRBV12-3/TRBV12-4
CDR3nt: TGTGCCAGCAGTCCCCCGTCGGCTAGCGGGAGAGGGAATGAGCAGTTCTTC
CDR3aa: CASSPPSASGRGNEQFF

abundance: NA
j_gene: TRBJ1-5
len: 15
d_gene: NA
v_gene: TRBV15
CDR3nt: TGTGCCACCAGCAGAGGACAAAACGCCAATCAGCCCCAGCATTTT
CDR3aa: CATSRGQNANQPQHF

abundance: few
j_gene: TRBJ2-1
len: 12
d_gene: NA
v_gene: TRBV5-6
CDR3nt: TGTGCCAGCAGCTTGGAAGTAAATGAGCAGTTCTTC
CDR3aa: CASSLEVNEQFF

abundance: NA
j_gene: TRBJ2-7
len: 9
d_gene: NA
v_gene: TRBV21-1
CDR3nt: TGTGCCAGCAGTAACGAGCAGTACTTC
CDR3aa: CASSNEQYF

abundance: once
j_gene: TRBJ2-3
len: 16
d_gene: TRBD2
v_gene: TRBV5-4
CDR3nt: TGTGCCAGCAGGCCTACTAGCGGGAGTCCTTCGCTTCCGCAGTATTTT
CDR3aa: CASRPTSGSPSLPQYF

abundance: few
j_gene: TRBJ2-7
len: 14
d_gene: NA
v_gene: TRBV20-1
CDR3nt: TGCAGCCCTGTGGACCTAGCGAACTCCTACGAGCAGTACTTC
CDR3aa: CSPVDLANSYEQYF

abundance: NA
j_gene: TRBJ2-5
len: 17
d_gene: TRBD2
v_gene: TRBV27
CDR3nt: TGTGCCAGCAGTTTATCGGGGTTGGGAGCGGGAGCGGCAGAGCAGTACTTC
CDR3aa: CASSLSGLGAGAAEQYF

abundance: NA
j_gene: TRBJ2-4
len: 16
d_gene: TRBD1
v_gene: TRBV28
CDR3nt: TGTGCCAGCAGTCCAACCGGACAGGGTGGAATAGAGGAGCAGGACTTC
CDR3aa: CASSPTGQGGIEEQDF

abundance: NA
j_gene: TRBJ2-3
len: 15
d_gene: NA
v_gene: TRBV11-2
CDR3nt: TGTGCCAGCAGCTCCGCCGGGACCCCCACAGATACGCAGTATTTT
CDR3aa: CASSSAGTPTDTQYF